This T cell receptor (beta chain) was recorded in a study of CD8+ T cells in alopecia areata. Note on this clone: Its target is not known.

General observations from the study: Scalp sequencing captures resident alphabeta T cells of normal skin too.

RNA, once extracted, was reverse transcribed into cDNA for use as the sequencing template. Assay used: immunoSEQ multiplex PCR; TCRdb lists only in-frame clones, some missing. This table holds some 51,000 clones, 96% found once. The source was CD8+ T cells sorted from blood, collected at week 0. This receptor was taken from a human donor with alopecia areata.

CDR3 DNA sequence: TGTGCCAGCAGCATACGGACAGAGCCGCCTTTCTCCTATGGCTACACCTTC. Its protein product is CASSIRTEPPFSYGYTF. The V and J genes are TRBV2 and TRBJ1-2, with D perhaps matching TRBD1 (6 bases). The CDR3 extends over 17 amino acids. Per the germline V gene, CDR1 is SNHLY and CDR2 is FYNNEI. Trimming removed 6 bases from V and 4 bases from J, with 24 bases in between.